The source of this T cell receptor (beta chain) is a study of OX40 agonist ivuxolimab in advanced cancers. Using immunoSEQ multiplex PCR, the repertoire was profiled, and TCRdb retains in-frame clones only, with some absent. The sample records tens of thousands of clones, roughly 85% being singletons. The V segment lost 10 bases and the J segment 8 bases; nucleotides outside the gene matches: 9. From germline, CDR1 is LNHDA and CDR2 SQIVND (reference sequence). CDR3 length equals 12 residues. The V and J genes are TRBV19 and TRBJ1-2, with 8 bases aligning to TRBD1. The source material was CD4+ or CD8+ T cells sorted from blood, sampled in a trial of the OX40 agonist ivuxolimab. The sequence came from an adult with an advanced solid tumor such as melanoma, head and neck, liver or kidney cancer. As DNA, the CDR3 is TGTGCCACGACGGACAGGGTCCAAGGCTACACCTTC. Translating it yields CATTDRVQGYTF. Full variable domain (missing parts from reference TRBV19 and TRBJ1-2): DGGITQSPKYLFRKEGQNVTLSCEQNLNHDAMYWYRQDPGQGLRLIYYSQIVNDFQKGDIAEGYSVSREKKESFPLTVTSAQKNPTAFYLCATTDRVQGYTFGSGTRLTVV.